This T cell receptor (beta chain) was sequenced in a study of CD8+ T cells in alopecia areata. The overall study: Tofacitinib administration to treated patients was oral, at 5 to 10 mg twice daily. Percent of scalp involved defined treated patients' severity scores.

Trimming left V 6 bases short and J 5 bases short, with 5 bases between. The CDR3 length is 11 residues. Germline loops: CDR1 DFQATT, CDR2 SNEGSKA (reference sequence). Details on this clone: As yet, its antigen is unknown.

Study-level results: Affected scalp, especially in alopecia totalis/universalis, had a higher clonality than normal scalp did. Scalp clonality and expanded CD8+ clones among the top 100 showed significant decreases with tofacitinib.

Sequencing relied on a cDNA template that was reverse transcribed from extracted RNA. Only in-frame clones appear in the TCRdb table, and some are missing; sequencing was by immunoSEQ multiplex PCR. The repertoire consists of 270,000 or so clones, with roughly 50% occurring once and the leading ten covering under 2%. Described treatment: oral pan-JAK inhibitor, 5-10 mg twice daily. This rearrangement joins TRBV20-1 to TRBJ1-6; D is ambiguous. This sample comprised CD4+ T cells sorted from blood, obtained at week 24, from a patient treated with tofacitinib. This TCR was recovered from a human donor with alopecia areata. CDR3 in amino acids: CSATDNSPLHF. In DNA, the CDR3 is TGCAGTGCGACTGATAATTCACCCCTCCACTTT.